This T cell receptor beta chain was identified in a study of post-analysis software for immune sequencing data. Study overall: The courses of disease that were included comprised relapsing-remitting, secondary progressive and progressive-relapsing multiple sclerosis. Broader study findings: In patients, TRBV5-6, TRBV5-1 and TRBV20-1 belonged to several TRBV segments found more frequently than in controls. With F measure, samples from one preparation batch clustered together strongly.

TCR beta libraries were prepared from cDNA with unique molecular identifiers. TCRdb analysed the PCR reads with MiXCR anew, one entry per CDR3 protein. The table includes some 800,000 distinct CDR3 sequences, around 42% detected once. About this clonotype itself: Its specificity is unknown.

Germline lookup yields CDR1 KGHDR and CDR2 SFDVKD. This CDR3 is 14 amino acids long. Unmatched junction bases numbered 6, after V lost 11 bases and J lost 0 bases. This TCR derives from a girl aged 5-17 years with multiple sclerosis. The sample comprised blood. V and J are TRBV24-1 and TRBJ1-5, with 7 bases that match TRBD1. CDR3 sequence: CAISQGSSNQPQHF. The CDR3 DNA follows: TGTGCCATATCACAGGGGTCTAGCAATCAGCCCCAGCATTTT.